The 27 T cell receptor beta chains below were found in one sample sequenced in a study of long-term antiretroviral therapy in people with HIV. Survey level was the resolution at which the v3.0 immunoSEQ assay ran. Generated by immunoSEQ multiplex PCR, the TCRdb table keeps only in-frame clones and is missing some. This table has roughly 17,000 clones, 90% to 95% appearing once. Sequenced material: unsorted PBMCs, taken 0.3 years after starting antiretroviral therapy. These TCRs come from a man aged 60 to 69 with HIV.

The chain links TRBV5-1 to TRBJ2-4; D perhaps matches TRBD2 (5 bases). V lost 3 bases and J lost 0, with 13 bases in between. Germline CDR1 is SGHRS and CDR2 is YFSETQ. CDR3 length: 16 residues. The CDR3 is CASSSGLNIAKNIQYF. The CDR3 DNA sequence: TGCGCCAGCAGCTCTGGACTGAATATAGCCAAAAACATTCAGTACTTC.

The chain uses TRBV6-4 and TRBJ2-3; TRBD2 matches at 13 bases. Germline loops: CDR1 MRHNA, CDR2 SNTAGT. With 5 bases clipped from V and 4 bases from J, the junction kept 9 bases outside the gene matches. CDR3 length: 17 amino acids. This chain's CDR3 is CASSRTWTSGGPDTQYF. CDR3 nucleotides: TGTGCCAGCAGTCGGACTTGGACTAGCGGGGGACCAGATACGCAGTATTTT.

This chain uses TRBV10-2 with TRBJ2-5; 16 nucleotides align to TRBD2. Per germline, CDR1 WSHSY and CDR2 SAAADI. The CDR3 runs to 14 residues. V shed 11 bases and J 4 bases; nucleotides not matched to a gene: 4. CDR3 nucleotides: TGCGCCCTTGGGACTAGCGGGGGGGTAGAGACCCAGTACTTC. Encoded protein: CALGTSGGVETQYF.

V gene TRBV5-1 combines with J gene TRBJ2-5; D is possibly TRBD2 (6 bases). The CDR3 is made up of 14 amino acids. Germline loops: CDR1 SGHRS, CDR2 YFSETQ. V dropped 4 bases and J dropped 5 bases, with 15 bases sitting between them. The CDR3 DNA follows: TGCGCCAGCAGCCGGGGAAGGGAGGAGGAGACCCAGTACTTC. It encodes CASSRGREEETQYF.

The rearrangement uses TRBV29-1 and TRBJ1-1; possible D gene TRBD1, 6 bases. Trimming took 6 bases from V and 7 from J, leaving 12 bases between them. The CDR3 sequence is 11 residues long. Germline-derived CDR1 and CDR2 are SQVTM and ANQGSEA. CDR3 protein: CSVWTENEAFF. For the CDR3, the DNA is TGCAGCGTGTGGACAGAGAATGAAGCTTTCTTT.

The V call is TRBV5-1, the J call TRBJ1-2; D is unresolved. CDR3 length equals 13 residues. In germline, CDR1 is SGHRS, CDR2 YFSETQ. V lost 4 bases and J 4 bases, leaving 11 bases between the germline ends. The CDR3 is CASSETIPYGYTF. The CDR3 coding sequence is TGCGCCAGCAGCGAGACTATCCCCTATGGCTACACCTTC.

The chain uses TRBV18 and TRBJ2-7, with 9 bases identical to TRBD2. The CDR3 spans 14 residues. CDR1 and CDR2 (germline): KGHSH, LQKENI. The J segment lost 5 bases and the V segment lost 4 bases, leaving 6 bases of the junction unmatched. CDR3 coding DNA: TGTGCCAGCTCACTCAGCGGGAGGACCCACGAGCAGTACTTC. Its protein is CASSLSGRTHEQYF.

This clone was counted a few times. The CDR3 spells CASSPWTSGSGELFF. The CDR3 bases are TGTGCCAGCAGCCCCTGGACTAGCGGTTCCGGGGAGCTGTTTTTT. The chain carries TRBV9 and TRBJ2-2; 10 nucleotides line up with TRBD2. Germline trimming cut 4 bases from V and 6 bases from J; bases unmatched to any gene: 6. Germline values: CDR1 SGDLS, CDR2 YYNGEE. This CDR3 region has 15 residues.

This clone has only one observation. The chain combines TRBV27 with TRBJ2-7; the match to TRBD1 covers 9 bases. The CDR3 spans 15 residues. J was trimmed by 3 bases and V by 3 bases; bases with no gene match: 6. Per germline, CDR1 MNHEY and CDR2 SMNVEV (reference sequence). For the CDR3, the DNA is TGTGCCAGCAGTTTGGCCGGGACAGGGTACTACGAGCAGTACTTC. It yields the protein CASSLAGTGYYEQYF.

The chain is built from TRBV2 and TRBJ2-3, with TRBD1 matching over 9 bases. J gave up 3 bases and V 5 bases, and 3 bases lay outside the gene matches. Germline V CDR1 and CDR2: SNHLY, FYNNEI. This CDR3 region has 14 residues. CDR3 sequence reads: CASSTDRGTDTQYF. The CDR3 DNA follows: TGTGCCAGCAGTACGGACAGGGGAACAGATACGCAGTATTTT.

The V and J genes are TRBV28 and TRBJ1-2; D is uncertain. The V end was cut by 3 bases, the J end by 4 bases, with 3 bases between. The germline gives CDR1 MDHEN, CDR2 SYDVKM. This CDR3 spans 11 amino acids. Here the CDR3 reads CASSLSYGYTF. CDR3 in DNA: TGTGCCAGCAGTTTGAGCTATGGCTACACCTTC.

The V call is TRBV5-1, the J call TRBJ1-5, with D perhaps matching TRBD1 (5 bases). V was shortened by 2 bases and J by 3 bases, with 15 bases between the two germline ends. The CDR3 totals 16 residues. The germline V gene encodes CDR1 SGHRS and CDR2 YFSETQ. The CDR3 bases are TGCGCCAGCAGCTTATTACCGGGACTTACCAATCAGCCCCAGCATTTT. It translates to CASSLLPGLTNQPQHF.

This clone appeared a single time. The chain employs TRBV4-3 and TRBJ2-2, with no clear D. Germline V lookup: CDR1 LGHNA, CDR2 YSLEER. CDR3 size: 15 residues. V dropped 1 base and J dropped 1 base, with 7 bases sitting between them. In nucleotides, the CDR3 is TGCGCCAGCAGCCAAGTGTCAGAGAACACCGGGGAGCTGTTTTTT. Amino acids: CASSQVSENTGELFF.

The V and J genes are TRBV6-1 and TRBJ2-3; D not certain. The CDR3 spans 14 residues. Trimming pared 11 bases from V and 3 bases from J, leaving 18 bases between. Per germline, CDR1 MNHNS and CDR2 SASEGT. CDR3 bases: TGTGCCTGCGCACGTGTGTCGGGTACAGATACGCAGTATTTT. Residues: CACARVSGTDTQYF.

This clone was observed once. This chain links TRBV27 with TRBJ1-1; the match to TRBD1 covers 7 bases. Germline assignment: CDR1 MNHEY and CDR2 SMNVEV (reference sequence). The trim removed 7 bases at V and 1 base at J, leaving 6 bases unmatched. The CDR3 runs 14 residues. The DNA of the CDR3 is TGTGCCAGCACCCCTAGGGGGCGGAACACTGAAGCTTTCTTT. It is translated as CASTPRGRNTEAFF.

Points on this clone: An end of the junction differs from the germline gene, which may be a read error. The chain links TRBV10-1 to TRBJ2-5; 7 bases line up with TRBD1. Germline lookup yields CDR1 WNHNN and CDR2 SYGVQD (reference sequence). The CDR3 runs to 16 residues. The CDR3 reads CASSQSRQGTQETQYF. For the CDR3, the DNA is TGCGCCAGCAGTCAGTCCAGACAGGGAACCCAAGAGACCCAGTACTTC.

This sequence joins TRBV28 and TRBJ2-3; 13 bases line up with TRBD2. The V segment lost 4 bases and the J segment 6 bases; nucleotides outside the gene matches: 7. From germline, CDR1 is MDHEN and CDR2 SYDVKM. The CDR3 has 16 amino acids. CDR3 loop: CASSWGLAGPADTQYF. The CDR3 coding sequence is TGTGCCAGCAGTTGGGGACTAGCGGGGCCAGCGGATACGCAGTATTTT.

CDR3 coding DNA: TGTGCCAGCAGCTTAGAGTTGGGGGAGACCCAGTACTTC. Translated: CASSLELGETQYF. The chain recombines TRBV7-9 with TRBJ2-5; D call uncertain. The germline V gene encodes CDR1 SEHNR and CDR2 FQNEAQ (reference sequence). This CDR3 comprises 13 residues. V lost 1 base to trimming and J lost 5 bases, with 8 bases between them. The full variable domain, completed using reference TRBV7-9 and TRBJ2-5, is DTGVSQNPRHKITKRGQNVTFRCDPISEHNRLYWYRQTLGQGPEFLTYFQNEAQLEKSRLLSDRFSAERPKGSFSTLEIQRTEQGDSAMYLCASSLELGETQYFGPGTRLLVL.

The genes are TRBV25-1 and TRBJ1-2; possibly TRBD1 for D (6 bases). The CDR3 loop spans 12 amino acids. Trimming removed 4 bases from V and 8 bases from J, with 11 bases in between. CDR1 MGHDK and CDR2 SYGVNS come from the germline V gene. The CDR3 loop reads CASSGGGYGYTF. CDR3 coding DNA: TGTGCCAGCAGTGGAGGGGGATACGGCTACACCTTC.

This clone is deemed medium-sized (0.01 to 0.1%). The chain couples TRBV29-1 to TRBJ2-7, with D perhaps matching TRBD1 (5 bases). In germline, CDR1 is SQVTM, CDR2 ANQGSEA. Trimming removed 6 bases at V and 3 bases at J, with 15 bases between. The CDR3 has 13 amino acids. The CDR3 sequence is CSVRWGADYEQYF. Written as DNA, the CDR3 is TGCAGCGTAAGGTGGGGCGCTGACTACGAGCAGTACTTC.

CDR3: CASSSYVPSYNEQFF. The CDR3 region has the DNA TGTGCCAGCTCAAGCTACGTGCCTTCCTACAATGAGCAGTTCTTC. The gene calls are TRBV18 and TRBJ2-1; D remains ambiguous. The V gene's germline CDR1 is KGHSH and CDR2 LQKENI. The CDR3 runs to 15 residues. V was shortened by 5 bases and J by 1 base, with 12 bases between the two germline ends.

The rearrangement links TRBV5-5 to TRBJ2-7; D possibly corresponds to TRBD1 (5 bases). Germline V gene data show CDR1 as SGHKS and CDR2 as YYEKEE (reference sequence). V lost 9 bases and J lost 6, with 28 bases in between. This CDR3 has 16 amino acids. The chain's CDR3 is CATREVDLSPPGEQYF. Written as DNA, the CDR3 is TGTGCCACCAGGGAAGTGGACCTTAGCCCTCCGGGCGAGCAGTACTTC.

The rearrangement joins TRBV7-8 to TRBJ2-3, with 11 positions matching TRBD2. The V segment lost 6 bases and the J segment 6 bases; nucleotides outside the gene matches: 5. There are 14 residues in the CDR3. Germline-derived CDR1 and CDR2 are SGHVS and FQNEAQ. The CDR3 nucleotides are TGTGCCAGCAGGGCACTAGCGGGAGTCGATACGCAGTATTTT. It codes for CASRALAGVDTQYF.

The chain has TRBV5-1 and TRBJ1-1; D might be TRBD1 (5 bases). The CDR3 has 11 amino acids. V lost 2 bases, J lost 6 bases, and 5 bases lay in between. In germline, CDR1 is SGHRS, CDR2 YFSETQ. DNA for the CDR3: TGCGCCAGCAGCTTCAGGGCTGAAGCTTTCTTT. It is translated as CASSFRAEAFF.

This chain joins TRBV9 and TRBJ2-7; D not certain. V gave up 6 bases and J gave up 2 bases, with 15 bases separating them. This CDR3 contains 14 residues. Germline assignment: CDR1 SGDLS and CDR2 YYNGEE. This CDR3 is CASTPQLVPYEQYF. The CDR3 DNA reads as TGTGCCAGCACCCCTCAGTTGGTGCCCTACGAGCAGTACTTC.

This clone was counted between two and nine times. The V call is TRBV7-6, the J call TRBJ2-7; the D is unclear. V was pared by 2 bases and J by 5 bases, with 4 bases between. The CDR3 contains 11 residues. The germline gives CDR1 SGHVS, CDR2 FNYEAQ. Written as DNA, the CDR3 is TGTGCCAGCAGCTTACCGAACGAGCAGTACTTC. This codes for CASSLPNEQYF.

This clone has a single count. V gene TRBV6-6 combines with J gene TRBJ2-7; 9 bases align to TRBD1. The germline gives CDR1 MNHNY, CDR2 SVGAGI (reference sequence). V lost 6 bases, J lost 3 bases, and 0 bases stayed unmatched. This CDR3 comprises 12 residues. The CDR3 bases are TGTGCCAGCAGGGACAGGGGCTACGAGCAGTACTTC. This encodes CASRDRGYEQYF.